The clone carrying this TCR beta chain was detected once. This sample was taken from a study of shared clonotypes between healthy human individuals. Profiled with immunoSEQ multiplex PCR; TCRdb holds only in-frame clones, not every one. The table includes about half a million clones, approximately 80% detected once. This CDR3 is 15 amino acids long. V dropped 5 bases and J dropped 5; count of bases not matched to a gene: 8. V and J are TRBV5-3 and TRBJ2-1; TRBD1 matches 9 bases. TRBV5-3 is reported as an ORF; its role is uncertain. The TCR comes from a woman between 40 and 50 years old in good health. Some clones in this sample may be carry-over from other donors' samples. The sample taken for sequencing was PBMCs. CDR3 residues: CARSLYRGRNNEQFF. The CDR3 DNA sequence: TGTGCCAGAAGTTTGTACAGGGGGCGGAACAATGAGCAGTTCTTC.